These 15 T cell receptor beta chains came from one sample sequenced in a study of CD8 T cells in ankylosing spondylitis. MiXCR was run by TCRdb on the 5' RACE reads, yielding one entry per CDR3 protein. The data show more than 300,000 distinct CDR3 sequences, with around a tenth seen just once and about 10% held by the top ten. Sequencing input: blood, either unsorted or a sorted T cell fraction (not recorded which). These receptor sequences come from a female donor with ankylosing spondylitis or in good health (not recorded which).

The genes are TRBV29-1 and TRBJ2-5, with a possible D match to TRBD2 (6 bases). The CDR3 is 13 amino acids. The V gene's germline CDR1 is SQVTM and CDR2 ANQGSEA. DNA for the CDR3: TGCAACGTGCGGGACTGGGGTACGGGGACCCAGTACTTC. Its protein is CNVRDWGTGTQYF.

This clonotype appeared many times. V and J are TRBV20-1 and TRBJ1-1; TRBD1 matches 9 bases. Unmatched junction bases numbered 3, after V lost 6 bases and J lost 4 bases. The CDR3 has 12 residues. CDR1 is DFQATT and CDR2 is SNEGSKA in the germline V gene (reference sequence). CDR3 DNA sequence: TGCAGTGCGTGGACAGGGGCCACTGAAGCTTTCTTT. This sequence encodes CSAWTGATEAFF.

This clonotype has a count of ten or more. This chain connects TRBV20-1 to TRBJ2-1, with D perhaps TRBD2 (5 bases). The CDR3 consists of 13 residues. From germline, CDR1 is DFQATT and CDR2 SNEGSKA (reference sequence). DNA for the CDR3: TGCAGCCCAACTGAGGGTTCATACAATGAGCAGTTCTTC. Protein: CSPTEGSYNEQFF.

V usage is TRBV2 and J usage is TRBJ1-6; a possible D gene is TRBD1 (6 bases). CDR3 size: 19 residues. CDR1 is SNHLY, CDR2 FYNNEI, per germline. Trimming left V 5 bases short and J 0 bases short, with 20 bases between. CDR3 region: CASSSMDLGAFSYNSPLHF. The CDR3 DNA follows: TGTGCCAGCAGTTCGATGGATTTGGGGGCGTTCTCCTATAATTCACCCCTCCACTTT.

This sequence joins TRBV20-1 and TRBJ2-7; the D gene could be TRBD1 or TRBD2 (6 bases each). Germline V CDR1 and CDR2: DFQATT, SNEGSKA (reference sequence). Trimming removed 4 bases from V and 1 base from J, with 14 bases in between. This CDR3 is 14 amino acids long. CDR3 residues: CSAIGGTPSYEQYF. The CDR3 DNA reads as TGCAGTGCTATAGGGGGGACCCCATCCTACGAGCAGTACTTC.

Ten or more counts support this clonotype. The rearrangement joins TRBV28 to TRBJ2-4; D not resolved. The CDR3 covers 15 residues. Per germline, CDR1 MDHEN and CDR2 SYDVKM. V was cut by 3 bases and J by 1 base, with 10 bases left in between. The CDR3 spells CASSFRARAKNIQYF. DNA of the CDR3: TGTGCCAGCAGTTTCCGGGCAAGGGCCAAAAACATTCAGTACTTC. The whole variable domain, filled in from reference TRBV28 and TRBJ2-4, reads DVKVTQSSRYLVKRTGEKVFLECVQDMDHENMFWYRQDPGLGLRLIYFSYDVKMKEKGDIPEGYSVSREKKERFSLILESASTNQTSMYLCASSFRARAKNIQYFGAGTRLSVL.

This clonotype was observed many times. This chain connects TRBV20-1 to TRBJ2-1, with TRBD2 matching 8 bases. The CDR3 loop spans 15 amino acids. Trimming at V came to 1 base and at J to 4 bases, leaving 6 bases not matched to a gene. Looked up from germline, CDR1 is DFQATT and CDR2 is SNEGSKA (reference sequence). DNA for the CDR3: TGCAGTGCTAGAGCTACTAGCGGATCATACAATGAGCAGTTCTTC. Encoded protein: CSARATSGSYNEQFF.

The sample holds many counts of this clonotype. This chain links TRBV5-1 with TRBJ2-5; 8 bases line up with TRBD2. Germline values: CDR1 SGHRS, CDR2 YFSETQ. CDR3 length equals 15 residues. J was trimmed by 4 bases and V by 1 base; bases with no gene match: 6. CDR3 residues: CASSLTSGLGETQYF. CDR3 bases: TGCGCCAGCAGCTTGACTAGCGGATTGGGAGAGACCCAGTACTTC.

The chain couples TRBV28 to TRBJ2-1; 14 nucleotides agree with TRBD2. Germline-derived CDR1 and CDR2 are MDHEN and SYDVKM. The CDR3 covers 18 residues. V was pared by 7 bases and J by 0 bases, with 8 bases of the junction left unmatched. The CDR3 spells CASTETSGRASSYNEQFF. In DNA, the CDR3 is TGTGCCAGCACCGAGACTAGCGGGAGGGCCAGCTCCTACAATGAGCAGTTCTTC.

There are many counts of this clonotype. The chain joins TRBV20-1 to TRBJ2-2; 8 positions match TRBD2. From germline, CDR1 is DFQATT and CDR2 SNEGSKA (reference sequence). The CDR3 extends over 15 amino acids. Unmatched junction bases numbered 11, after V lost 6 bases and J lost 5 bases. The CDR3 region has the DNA TGCAGTGCCACACCGGGACTAGGGAGTACCGGGGAGCTGTTTTTT. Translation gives CSATPGLGSTGELFF.

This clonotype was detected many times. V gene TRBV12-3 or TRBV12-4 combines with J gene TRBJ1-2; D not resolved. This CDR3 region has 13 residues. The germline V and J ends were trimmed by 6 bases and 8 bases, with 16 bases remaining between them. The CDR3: CASSSTTEVGYTF. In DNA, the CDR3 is TGTGCCAGCAGCTCCACGACGGAGGTGGGCTACACCTTC.

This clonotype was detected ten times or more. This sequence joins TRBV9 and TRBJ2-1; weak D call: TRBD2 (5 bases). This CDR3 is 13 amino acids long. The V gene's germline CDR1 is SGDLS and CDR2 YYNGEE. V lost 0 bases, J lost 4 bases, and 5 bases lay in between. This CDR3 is CASSVAGYNEQFF. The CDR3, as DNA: TGTGCCAGCAGCGTAGCGGGGTACAATGAGCAGTTCTTC. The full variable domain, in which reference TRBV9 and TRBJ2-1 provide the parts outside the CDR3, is DSGVTQTPKHLITATGQRVTLRCSPRSGDLSVYWYQQSLDQGLQFLIQYYNGEERAKGNILERFSAQQFPDLHSELNLSSLELGDSALYFCASSVAGYNEQFFGPGTRLTVL.

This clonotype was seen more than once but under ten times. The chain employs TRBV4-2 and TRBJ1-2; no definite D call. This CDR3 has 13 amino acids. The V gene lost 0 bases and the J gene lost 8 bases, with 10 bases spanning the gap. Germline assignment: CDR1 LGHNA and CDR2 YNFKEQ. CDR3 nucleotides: TGTGCCAGCAGCCAAGATGAGAGGGTCGGCTACACCTTC. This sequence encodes CASSQDERVGYTF.

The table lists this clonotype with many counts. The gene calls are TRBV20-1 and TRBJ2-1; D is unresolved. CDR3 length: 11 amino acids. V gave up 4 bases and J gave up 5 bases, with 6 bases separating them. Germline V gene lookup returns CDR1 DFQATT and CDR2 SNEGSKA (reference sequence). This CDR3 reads CSANWHNEQFF. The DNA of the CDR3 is TGCAGTGCTAACTGGCACAATGAGCAGTTCTTC.

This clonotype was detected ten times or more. The CDR3 loop is CASTPLAGGPGSYNEQFF. For the CDR3, the DNA is TGTGCCAGCACCCCACTAGCGGGAGGCCCTGGGTCCTACAATGAGCAGTTCTTC. This chain joins TRBV12-3 or TRBV12-4 and TRBJ2-1, with TRBD2 matching 12 bases. V trimming: 7 bases; J trimming: 1 base; junction bases outside the gene matches: 11. The CDR3 length is 18 residues.